This T cell receptor (beta chain) appears in the sequencing data of a study of T cell responses to AZD1222 COVID-19 vaccine. From germline, CDR1 is WNHNN and CDR2 SYGVQD (reference sequence). V shed 4 bases and J shed 6 bases, with 7 bases lying between them. The CDR3 runs 11 residues. Findings and limits, study-wide: Clonal diversity may have been underestimated, and the donors were mostly white British, with more females than males.

Sequencing was performed with immunoSEQ multiplex PCR; in TCRdb, only in-frame clones are kept and a portion is missing. The data contain tens of thousands of clones, approximately 90% of them singletons. This clone was counted once. Its antigen is undetermined. This sample comprised peripheral blood, obtained 28 days after the second dose of the MenACWY control vaccine. The chain links TRBV10-1 to TRBJ2-7; D call uncertain. The sequence derives from an adult who received the MenACWY meningococcal vaccine as a control. As DNA, the CDR3 is TGCGCCAGCAGTGGCCCCCTCGAGCAGTACTTC. Its protein product is CASSGPLEQYF.